Shown below are 14 T cell receptor beta chains from a single sample sequenced in a study of Graves' ophthalmopathy and Graves' hyperthyroidism. As the template, RNA transcripts were used to amplify TCR beta CDR3 regions. RT-PCR in the first round used HTBI primers; a second-round multiplex PCR followed. One entry per CDR3 protein, called by TCRdb with MiXCR from the multiplex PCR reads. Of some 520,000 distinct CDR3 sequences detected, around 14% appear once; the ten largest clones hold approximately 9.8%. The specimen was blood. These receptor sequences come from a woman between 25 and 40 years old with Graves' ophthalmopathy.

In its sample, this clonotype was seen a few times. The genes are TRBV2 and TRBJ1-2; D is ambiguous. The CDR3 has 14 residues. Germline CDR1 reads SNHLY; CDR2 reads FYNNEI. Deletions cut 3 bases from V and 7 bases from J, with 15 bases between. For the CDR3, the DNA is TGTGCCAGCAGTGATAGGGTTCGGGAGGGTGGCTACACCTTC. This encodes CASSDRVREGGYTF.

A word on this clonotype: It is likely a read error, because the conserved phenylalanine at the end of the CDR3 is missing. No DNA is shown, since the ends of the CDR3 on it are uncertain; the CDR3 is the one TCRdb lists. This chain joins TRBV12-3 or TRBV12-4 and TRBJ1-5. The CDR3 has 15 amino acids, counting both end residues. CDR3 in amino acids: CASSLQRGEGQPQQY.

The chain has TRBV7-9 and TRBJ2-7; the D gene is possibly TRBD2 (6 bases). This CDR3 comprises 14 residues. The germline gives CDR1 SEHNR, CDR2 FQNEAQ (reference sequence). Between the trimmed V and J ends, which lost 5 bases and 4 bases, there was a span of 15 bases. This CDR3 reads CASSPGLARYEQYF. In DNA form, the CDR3 reads TGTGCCAGCAGCCCTGGGCTAGCGAGATACGAGCAGTACTTC.

This clonotype occurred many times. The V and J genes are TRBV28 and TRBJ1-5, with 9 bases fitting TRBD1. V trimming: 3 bases; J trimming: 2 bases; junction bases outside the gene matches: 8. The CDR3 consists of 17 residues. In germline, CDR1 is MDHEN, CDR2 SYDVKM. The CDR3 DNA reads as TGTGCCAGCAGTTTTAGGGGAACAGGGGGCGGCAATCAGCCCCAGCATTTT. This encodes CASSFRGTGGGNQPQHF.

Many counts were recorded for this clonotype. V gene TRBV28 combines with J gene TRBJ2-6; 8 bases match TRBD1. There are 17 residues in the CDR3. Germline V CDR1 and CDR2: MDHEN, SYDVKM. V shed 7 bases, J shed 0 bases, and the junction held 8 bases outside the gene matches. This chain's CDR3 is CASKDGQGLSGANVLTF. DNA for the CDR3: TGTGCCAGCAAAGACGGACAGGGCCTCTCTGGGGCCAACGTCCTGACTTTC.

This clonotype was seen ten or more times. The genes are TRBV18 and TRBJ2-5, with D uncertain. Trimming pared 6 bases from V and 5 bases from J, leaving 10 bases between. This CDR3 has 12 residues. CDR1 and CDR2 (germline): KGHSH, LQKENI. CDR3 DNA: TGTGCCAGCTCTCCCGACCGGGAGACCCAGTACTTC. Translated: CASSPDRETQYF.

This clonotype was detected many times. V usage is TRBV2 and J usage is TRBJ2-7, with a weak D call TRBD2 (5 bases). The CDR3 has 11 residues. The V gene's germline CDR1 is SNHLY and CDR2 FYNNEI. With 7 bases removed from V and 3 bases from J, the gap between germline ends came to 7 bases. CDR3 sequence reads: CASTRDYEQYF. The CDR3 DNA sequence: TGTGCCAGCACCCGGGACTACGAGCAGTACTTC.

The sample holds many counts of this clonotype. This chain uses TRBV28 with TRBJ1-5; the D gene is possibly TRBD1 (5 bases). There are 15 residues in the CDR3. Germline lookup yields CDR1 MDHEN and CDR2 SYDVKM. V was shortened by 6 bases and J by 3 bases, with 15 bases between the two germline ends. Here the CDR3 DNA reads TGTGCCAGCAGCACCCATGGGGGGAACAATCAGCCCCAGCATTTT. Its translation is CASSTHGGNNQPQHF.

This clonotype was observed many times. The chain uses TRBV6-5 and TRBJ2-7, with 8 bases aligning to TRBD1. V lost 0 bases, J lost 4 bases, and 5 bases stayed unmatched. The germline V gene has CDR1 MNHEY and CDR2 SVGAGI. There are 15 residues in the CDR3. The chain's CDR3 is CASSYSTGVGYEQYF. DNA for the CDR3: TGTGCCAGCAGTTACTCGACAGGGGTGGGGTACGAGCAGTACTTC.

This clonotype was recorded at least ten times. The chain recombines TRBV27 with TRBJ2-2; no firm D call. The CDR3 is 16 residues long. Trimming shortened V by 6 bases and J by 5 bases, and 19 bases separated the two germline ends. Germline loops: CDR1 MNHEY, CDR2 SMNVEV (reference sequence). CDR3: CASSKKHLLGTGELFF. DNA for the CDR3: TGTGCCAGCAGCAAAAAACACCTTTTAGGTACCGGGGAGCTGTTTTTT.

V usage is TRBV4-1 and J usage is TRBJ2-7; D is possibly TRBD1 or TRBD2 (5 bases each). V was trimmed by 3 bases and J by 3 bases, leaving 15 bases between them. The CDR3 sequence is 15 residues long. Germline V gene data show CDR1 as MGHRA and CDR2 as YSYEKL. Here the CDR3 reads CASSQTPTGLYEQYF. CDR3 DNA: TGCGCCAGCAGCCAGACCCCGACGGGGCTCTACGAGCAGTACTTC.

This clonotype was recorded many times. This chain uses TRBV12-5 with TRBJ2-7, with 11 bases lining up with TRBD1. V lost 6 bases to trimming and J lost 4 bases; unmatched junction nucleotides: 8. This CDR3 region has 15 residues. CDR1 is LGHNT, CDR2 FRNRAP, per germline. CDR3 sequence: CASGRSGTGGYEQYF. For the CDR3, the DNA is TGTGCTAGTGGGAGATCCGGGACAGGGGGTTACGAGCAGTACTTC.

This clonotype was recorded many times. The junction does not match germline at one end; this may be a read error. The gene calls are TRBV12-3 or TRBV12-4 and TRBJ2-4; the D gene is possibly TRBD2 (6 bases). The CDR3 is made up of 15 amino acids. CDR3 nucleotide sequence: TGTGCCAGCAGTTTAGATGGCAGGGAGGAAAACATTAAGTACTTC. Translated: CASSLDGREENIKYF.

This clonotype showed up many times. The CDR3 here is CASSYIQGSSYEQYF. In nucleotides, the CDR3 is TGTGCCAGCAGCTACATACAGGGGAGCTCCTACGAGCAGTACTTC. V is TRBV7-8 and J is TRBJ2-7; 7 bases align to TRBD1. Germline CDR1 is SGHVS and CDR2 is FQNEAQ. This CDR3 contains 15 residues. After removal of 4 bases from V and 0 bases from J, the junction contained 6 bases not matched to a gene.